The 18 T cell receptor beta chains in this list originate from one sample, sequenced in a study of Graves' ophthalmopathy and Graves' hyperthyroidism (dated by TCRdb to the late 2010s). Sequencing was carried out with an Illumina HiSeq 2000. TCR beta CDR3 regions were amplified from RNA transcripts for repertoire sequencing. The first round of RT-PCR was done with HTBI primers and the Qiagen OneStep RT-PCR kit, and was followed by a second round of multiplex PCR, then size selection and purification. The public sequencing data were trimmed at Q25 with fastp and processed into clonotypes with MiXCR by TCRdb, which kept only in-frame beta chains. Duplicate CDR3 protein sequences are folded into a single record with the most common DNA and genes. For this sample there are 200,000 to 300,000 distinct CDR3 sequences; around 42% appear just once. About 45% of the sample comes from the top ten. Sequencing used peripheral blood. The receptors stem from an adult man with Graves' ophthalmopathy.

This clonotype was counted once. The gene calls are TRBV14 and TRBJ1-1, with no clear D. The CDR3 loop spans 14 amino acids. The V end was cut by 0 bases, the J end by 7 bases, with 12 bases between. Germline V gene sequence: CDR1 SGHDN, CDR2 FVKESK. CDR3 protein: CASSQDLRALEAFF. DNA of the CDR3: TGTGCCAGCAGCCAAGATCTTAGGGCACTTGAAGCTTTCTTT.

The V call is TRBV29-1, the J call TRBJ2-7; TRBD1 agrees at 7 bases. The CDR3 covers 14 residues. Germline loops: CDR1 SQVTM, CDR2 ANQGSEA. With 1 base clipped from V and 2 bases from J, the junction kept 5 bases outside the gene matches. CDR3 in DNA: TGCAGCGTTGAAGTAGGGGGCAGGACCTACGAGCAGTACTTC. This encodes CSVEVGGRTYEQYF.

The chain carries TRBV7-9 and TRBJ2-7; 10 bases fit TRBD2. V lost 4 bases to trimming and J lost 4 bases; unmatched junction nucleotides: 10. The CDR3 covers 16 residues. Per the germline V gene, CDR1 is SEHNR and CDR2 is FQNEAQ (reference sequence). The CDR3 region is CASSYLNSGRMYEQYF. The CDR3 DNA is TGTGCCAGCAGCTACTTGAATAGCGGGAGGATGTACGAGCAGTACTTC.

This clonotype was seen more than once but under ten times. The gene calls are TRBV20-1 and TRBJ2-7, with TRBD2 matching over 11 bases. V dropped 5 bases and J dropped 2; count of bases not matched to a gene: 5. CDR1 is DFQATT, CDR2 SNEGSKA, per germline (reference sequence). The CDR3 spans 14 residues. CDR3 sequence: CSALGSGRAYEQYF. CDR3 sequence (DNA): TGCAGTGCTTTAGGTAGCGGGAGGGCCTACGAGCAGTACTTC.

This chain joins TRBV12-3 or TRBV12-4 and TRBJ2-7; D is uncertain. The germline V and J ends were trimmed by 1 base and 3 bases, with 13 bases remaining between them. This CDR3 comprises 15 residues. CDR3 DNA: TGTGCCAGCAGTTTAGTCGGCGGAAACTACTACGAGCAGTACTTC. It yields the protein CASSLVGGNYYEQYF.

This rearrangement joins TRBV11-1 to TRBJ2-5, with 10 bases lining up with TRBD2. Germline V gene lookup returns CDR1 SGHAT and CDR2 FQDESV (reference sequence). The length of the CDR3 is 16 residues. V lost 4 bases and J lost 3; bases outside the gene matches: 8. CDR3 residues: CASSSITSGKKETQYF. In DNA form, the CDR3 reads TGTGCCAGCAGCTCGATAACTAGCGGGAAAAAAGAGACCCAGTACTTC.

The chain employs TRBV20-1 and TRBJ1-2, with 8 bases identical to TRBD1. The germline V gene has CDR1 DFQATT and CDR2 SNEGSKA (reference sequence). The ends lost 5 bases at V and 5 bases at J; junction bases unmatched: 7. The CDR3 runs to 13 residues. This chain's CDR3 is CSAGQGDAYGYTF. CDR3 DNA sequence: TGCAGTGCTGGACAGGGAGATGCTTATGGCTACACCTTC.

The chain has TRBV19 and TRBJ2-7, with 11 bases fitting TRBD2. The J segment lost 3 bases and the V segment lost 3 bases, leaving 10 bases of the junction unmatched. The CDR3 is made up of 17 amino acids. Germline assignment: CDR1 LNHDA and CDR2 SQIVND (reference sequence). As DNA, the CDR3 is TGTGCCAGTAGTATCCGGACTAGCGGGTGGTCAAACTACGAGCAGTACTTC. Its protein is CASSIRTSGWSNYEQYF. The whole variable domain, remainder taken from reference TRBV19 and TRBJ2-7, is DGGITQSPKYLFRKEGQNVTLSCEQNLNHDAMYWYRQDPGQGLRLIYYSQIVNDFQKGDIAEGYSVSREKKESFPLTVTSAQKNPTAFYLCASSIRTSGWSNYEQYFGPGTRLTVT.

The CDR3 is CASSVGDQQGNSEQYF. The CDR3 region has the DNA TGTGCCAGCAGCGTAGGGGACCAACAGGGGAACAGCGAGCAGTACTTC. V is TRBV9 and J is TRBJ2-7; 7 bases agree with TRBD1. Trimming cost V 0 bases and J 6 bases; bases outside gene matches: 12. Germline loops: CDR1 SGDLS, CDR2 YYNGEE. The CDR3 sequence is 16 residues long.

There are many counts of this clonotype. The chain is built from TRBV7-6 and TRBJ1-1; D remains unclear. Germline CDR1 and CDR2: SGHVS and FNYEAQ. V was pared by 1 base and J by 1 base, with 4 bases between. The CDR3 covers 13 residues. Written as DNA, the CDR3 is TGTGCCAGCAGCTTAGTACAGAACACTGAAGCTTTCTTT. Encoded protein: CASSLVQNTEAFF.

The chain is built from TRBV7-3 and TRBJ2-2; D remains ambiguous. The V gene's germline CDR1 is SGHTA and CDR2 FQGTGA. V was trimmed by 5 bases and J by 4 bases, leaving 14 bases between them. The length of the CDR3 is 15 residues. For the CDR3, the DNA is TGTGCCAGCAGCCCAAATGGGCAACCCACCGGGGAGCTGTTTTTT. Protein product: CASSPNGQPTGELFF.

The chain recombines TRBV12-3 or TRBV12-4 with TRBJ2-5; D gene uncertain. CDR3 length: 12 amino acids. The V end lost 3 bases, the J end lost 4 bases, and 6 bases lay between the germline ends. The CDR3 loop reads CASSFWSETQYF. The DNA for the CDR3 is TGTGCCAGCAGTTTTTGGTCAGAGACCCAGTACTTC.

This clonotype was picked up one time. The chain couples TRBV20-1 to TRBJ1-2; D remains unclear. The CDR3 extends over 12 amino acids. Germline loops: CDR1 DFQATT, CDR2 SNEGSKA (reference sequence). V was pared by 3 bases and J by 2 bases, with 7 bases between. CDR3 sequence (DNA): TGCAGTGCTAGTCTACAGAACTATGGCTACACCTTC. Residues: CSASLQNYGYTF.

This clonotype was picked up a small number of times. The CDR3 DNA reads TGTGCCAGCAGTTCCGGATACTACGAGCAGTACTTC. Protein product: CASSSGYYEQYF. This rearrangement joins TRBV28 to TRBJ2-7; no reliable D call. The CDR3 covers 12 residues. Trimming removed 4 bases from V and 3 bases from J, with 7 bases in between. CDR1 is MDHEN and CDR2 is SYDVKM in the germline V gene.

This clonotype has only a few counts. The chain recombines TRBV9 with TRBJ2-2; 8 bases fit TRBD1. V gave up 3 bases and J gave up 5 bases; unmatched junction bases: 15. Germline lookup yields CDR1 SGDLS and CDR2 YYNGEE. The CDR3 has 18 amino acids. The CDR3 DNA reads as TGTGCCAGCAGCGACCGACAGGGGAGGATTAGGAATACCGGGGAGCTGTTTTTT. This gives the protein CASSDRQGRIRNTGELFF.

The chain uses TRBV28 and TRBJ2-5, with a tentative D call TRBD2 (5 bases). This CDR3 is 14 amino acids long. In germline, CDR1 is MDHEN, CDR2 SYDVKM. Trimming cost V 3 bases and J 5 bases, with 13 bases left between them. This CDR3 reads CASSFDRGSETQYF. The CDR3 nucleotides are TGTGCCAGCAGTTTTGACCGGGGATCTGAGACCCAGTACTTC.

This clonotype was seen a handful of times. This chain connects TRBV19 to TRBJ2-7, with 8 bases matching TRBD1. This CDR3 is 12 amino acids long. Germline assignment: CDR1 LNHDA and CDR2 SQIVND (reference sequence). V gave up 10 bases and J gave up 7 bases; unmatched junction bases: 9. CDR3 in amino acids: CATQDRDREQYF. The CDR3 region has the DNA TGTGCCACCCAGGACAGGGATCGGGAGCAGTACTTC.

This clonotype appeared a single time. This rearrangement joins TRBV12-5 to TRBJ1-1; the match to TRBD1 covers 7 bases. V gave up 6 bases and J gave up 4 bases; unmatched junction bases: 2. The CDR3 consists of 12 residues. CDR1 LGHNT and CDR2 FRNRAP come from the germline V gene. DNA of the CDR3: TGTGCTAGTGGCCCAGGGGGCACTGAAGCTTTCTTT. It encodes CASGPGGTEAFF.